This T cell receptor (beta chain) appears in the sequencing data of a study of blood T cell repertoires in COVID-19 (dated by TCRdb to between 2020 and 2021). Describing the broader study: The collaborator samples originated in the United States, Italy and Spain and spanned the acute and convalescent phases of COVID-19. The prospective study material was composed of cDNA or gDNA derived from T cells, B-cell-depleted T cells, or PBMCs. Deeply sampled blood TCRbeta repertoires from subjects exposed to, actively infected with, or recovered from COVID-19 were included in the dataset. The repertoires were made available in a free public database intended to serve as a resource for research on the immune response to SARS-CoV-2. The samples were drawn from two sources: the first 160 participants of the ongoing ImmuneRACE study, and 1,000 to 1,500 subjects contributed by 6 global collaborators. Sample metadata almost always included a de-identified subject ID, COVID-19 status, age in years and sex. HLA class I and class II types, where available, came from metadata supplied by the sample provider rather than from assay-based typing.

The germline V gene gives CDR1 as KGHSH and CDR2 as LQKENI. Counted from cysteine to phenylalanine, this CDR3 has 16 amino acids. Only the CDR3 portion is preserved as DNA: 48 bases, with reading frame beginning at the first base. At the junction V is shortened by 3 bases and J by 0 bases, with 14 bases in between. TCRbeta CDR3 regions were amplified from genomic DNA by means of the immunoSEQ Assay, a bias-controlled multiplex PCR. Per the source publication's procedure: The number of nucleated cells in each sample was estimated by amplification of reference gene primers within the assay. To quantify the absolute abundance of each unique TCRbeta CDR3 rearrangement, sequence reads were collapsed and filtered. For each sample, productive Simpson clonality was calculated as the square root of Simpson's diversity index across productive rearrangements. In TCRdb, the immuneACCESS table is reduced to in-frame sequences with V and J assigned. These tables do not hold every clone; where another copy was compared, an unresolved V gene accounts for under half, and the others remain unexplained. That table supplies the V and J calls and clone size; D and trimming were determined from the DNA. The sample includes more than 65,000 clones, with 65% to 80% observed a single time. The ten largest make up approximately 10% of the sample.

Collaborating institutions collected whole blood in K2EDTA tubes following their own protocols. For TCRbeta analysis, collaborators shipped samples as frozen whole blood, isolated PBMCs, or DNA extracted from either of those sample types. About this clone itself: Its antigen has not been determined. Base qualities were left out, and no much larger clone turns up one base away.

Paper-wide results and their limitations: The amount of clinical and demographic metadata varied by source and participant and was provided uncurated.

Sequenced input: peripheral blood. This TCR came from a woman between 45 and 60 years old with acute or convalescent COVID-19. The V and J segments used are TRBV18 and TRBJ1-2; no D segment can be confidently identified. The encoded CDR3 is CASSPNTATANYGYTF. The nucleotide sequence reads TGTGCCAGCTCACCCAACACAGCCACTGCTAACTATGGCTACACCTTC.